The 3 T cell receptor beta chains reported below all come from one sample, sequenced in a study of T cells after somatic rescue of genetic block (dated by TCRdb to 2020 to 2021). Receptor libraries were prepared by the immunoSEQ multiplex PCR assay. The clones in this table, taken by TCRdb from immuneACCESS, are in-frame only. Not every clone is retained; where verified, under half of the shortfall comes from an unresolved V gene, and the cause of the rest is unknown. The sample contains 14,000 to 15,000 clones, more than 70% of them found a single time. Clones ranked in the top ten supply under 35% of the sample. Sample: peripheral blood mononuclear cells (PBMCs). The receptor source for this set is a man younger than 35.

The sample holds a few counts of this clone. The CDR3 sequence is CASSLLRGAYEQYF. The CDR3 DNA sequence: TGTGCCAGCAGTTTGCTCAGGGGGGCCTACGAGCAGTACTTC. The chain joins TRBV28 to TRBJ2-7; tentatively, D is TRBD1 (7 bases). The V gene's germline CDR1 is MDHEN and CDR2 SYDVKM. This CDR3 has 14 residues. V was cut by 3 bases and J by 2 bases, with 11 bases left in between.

The V and J genes are TRBV5-1 and TRBJ2-7, with D tentatively TRBD2 (6 bases). Trimming left V 0 bases short and J 3 bases short, with 16 bases between. Germline CDR1 reads SGHRS; CDR2 reads YFSETQ. This CDR3 has 16 residues. CDR3 sequence reads: CASSLVTSTRDYEQYF. CDR3 coding DNA: TGCGCCAGCAGCTTGGTAACTAGCACTCGGGACTACGAGCAGTACTTC. The full variable domain, in which reference TRBV5-1 and TRBJ2-7 provide the parts outside the CDR3, is KAGVTQTPRYLIKTRGQQVTLSCSPISGHRSVSWYQQTPGQGLQFLFEYFSETQRNKGNFPGRFSGRQFSNSRSEMNVSTLELGDSALYLCASSLVTSTRDYEQYFGPGTRLTVT.

This clone came up a few times. CDR3 residues: CASSFSTLFRGRAVYGYTF. The CDR3 DNA is TGTGCCAGCAGTTTTTCAACCTTATTCAGGGGACGGGCGGTCTATGGCTACACCTTC. The chain links TRBV28 to TRBJ1-2; D may be TRBD1 (6 bases). CDR1 MDHEN and CDR2 SYDVKM come from the germline V gene. The CDR3 extends over 19 amino acids. Deletions cut 3 bases from V and 4 bases from J, with 27 bases between.